In its sample, the clone carrying this T cell receptor beta chain was seen many times. CDR3 length: 13 amino acids. The V gene's germline CDR1 is SGHVS and CDR2 FQNEAQ. Trimming stripped 6 bases from V and 3 bases from J, with 11 bases between. The data belong to a study of T cells in Graves' hyperthyroidism and ophthalmopathy. What was amplified from RNA transcripts were TCR beta CDR3 regions. TCR CDR3 underwent first-round RT-PCR with the HTBI primer set. TCRdb independently ran MiXCR on the multiplex PCR reads; one entry per CDR3 protein. This sample has a few hundred thousand distinct CDR3 sequences, with around 20% found just once. Criteria for exclusion of patients were uncontrolled infection, other autoimmune disease, pregnancy or lactation. Isolation of PBMCs was performed on around 9.4 ml fresh peripheral blood.

The chain combines TRBV7-8 with TRBJ2-5; D perhaps matches TRBD1 (5 bases). Sequencing used blood. The receptor was derived from a man between 18 and 29 years old with Graves' ophthalmopathy. The chain's CDR3 is CASRRQYKETQYF. CDR3 nucleotide sequence: TGTGCCAGCAGGAGACAGTACAAAGAGACCCAGTACTTC.